This TCR beta chain was identified during a study of molecular identifiers for immune sequencing clone quantification. One entry per CDR3 protein results from TCRdb running MiXCR on the PCR reads. Altogether fewer than 75,000 distinct CDR3 sequences are present, 17% being singletons, with the ten largest covering roughly 1.5%. Many counts were recorded for this clonotype. Trimming cost V 8 bases and J 2 bases; bases outside gene matches: 16. The germline V gene encodes CDR1 LGHDT and CDR2 YNNKEL (reference sequence). The length of the CDR3 is 20 residues. The source of this sequence is a human donor in good health. Some libraries in this study had Jurkat cell RNA spiked in. The genes are TRBV3-1 and TRBJ2-2; 14 nucleotides agree with TRBD2. The sample comprised naive CD8+ T cells from blood, with Jurkat cell RNA spiked in. Documented subset: FACS-sorted CD8+CD4-CCR7+CD45RA+ naive T cells. CDR3 in amino acids: CASASWRMTSGRGNTGELFF. The CDR3 DNA is TGTGCCAGCGCTTCATGGCGTATGACTAGCGGGAGGGGAAACACCGGGGAGCTGTTTTTT.